This TCR beta chain stems from a study of cytotoxic CD8 clonotypes in ibrutinib-treated CLL. Study-wide context: Of the patients, about a dozen were relapsed/refractory, over 14 treatment-naive and 17 to 18 IGHV unmutated. Mean yields were about 280,000 productive templates and 94,082 productive rearrangements per sample.

Study results and limitations: Sample timing was unmatched between remission and later-progressing patients; lymph nodes unstudied.

The ends were cut back, 5 bases at V and 4 bases at J, with 8 bases in the middle. This CDR3 is built from 12 residues. The germline V gene has CDR1 MDHEN and CDR2 SYDVKM. The assay was immunoSEQ multiplex PCR, and TCRdb's table has in-frame clones only and misses some. This table has hundreds of thousands of clones, roughly 74% appearing once. Genomic DNA (around 2 micrograms) was obtained from cryopreserved PBMCs for construction of TCR beta libraries. A note on this clone: Its antigen remains unknown.

The source is a human donor with chronic lymphocytic leukemia. The chain uses TRBV28 and TRBJ1-2, with D possibly being TRBD1 (5 bases). Material: PBMCs, obtained after 24 months of ibrutinib treatment. CDR3 DNA: TGTGCCAGCAGTGACCAGGGCTATGGCTACACCTTC. Translating it yields CASSDQGYGYTF.